This T cell receptor beta chain was documented in a study of blood T cell repertoires in COVID-19. This clone was counted once. The V gene's germline CDR1 is LNHDA and CDR2 SQIVND (reference sequence). V shed 3 bases, J shed 3 bases, and the junction held 1 base outside the gene matches. This CDR3 has 15 residues. Measured with immunoSEQ multiplex PCR; TCRdb has only the in-frame clones, and not every one. The sample includes over 150,000 clones, more than 80% of them seen just once. The J gene is TRBJ2-1, the V gene TRBV19, with 11 bases matching TRBD2. The receptor was isolated from a man aged 35 to 55 who had recovered from COVID-19. Sample: PBMCs or T cells enriched from blood (not recorded which). The CDR3 DNA is TGTGCCAGTAGTATCGGGACTAGCGGCTACAATGAGCAGTTCTTC. Residues: CASSIGTSGYNEQFF.